These 9 T cell receptor beta chains were sequenced from one sample in a study of shared T cell receptors in the human thymus. Measured with immunoSEQ multiplex PCR; TCRdb has only the in-frame clones, and not every one. The table lists 700,000 or so clones, around 85% of them singletons. The sample was also reused in another study, on human thymus T cells.

The sample taken for sequencing was thymocytes. Every receptor here comes from a girl in the first two years of life with a congenital heart defect.

There are a few counts of this clone. This chain joins TRBV27 and TRBJ1-2; D ambiguous. Germline V gives CDR1 MNHEY, CDR2 SMNVEV (reference sequence). Trimming removed 7 bases from V and 3 bases from J, with 18 bases in between. The CDR3 has 15 residues. CDR3 sequence: CASKWGAGLDYGYTF. The CDR3 DNA reads as TGTGCCAGCAAATGGGGAGCCGGGTTGGACTATGGCTACACCTTC.

CDR3 bases: TGTGCCAGCAGCCGGGACTCCCCCCGGATCTATGGCTACACCTTC. Its translation: CASSRDSPRIYGYTF. J is TRBJ1-2 and V is TRBV11-2, with D possibly matching TRBD1 (5 bases). The CDR3 is 15 residues long. V was trimmed by 5 bases and J by 4 bases, leaving 17 bases between them. Germline values: CDR1 SGHAT, CDR2 FQNNGV. The full variable domain, rest sourced from reference TRBV11-2 and TRBJ1-2, is EAGVAQSPRYKIIEKRQSVAFWCNPISGHATLYWYQQILGQGPKLLIQFQNNGVVDDSQLPKDRFSAERLKGVDSTLKIQPAKLEDSAVYLCASSRDSPRIYGYTFGSGTRLTVV.

This clone has only one observation. This chain joins TRBV25-1 and TRBJ1-4, with 10 positions matching TRBD1. Germline CDR1 and CDR2: MGHDK and SYGVNS. This CDR3 has 13 residues. J gave up 8 bases and V 4 bases, and 1 base lay outside the gene matches. This CDR3 reads CASSVTGGEKLFF. CDR3 nucleotides: TGTGCCAGCAGTGTGACAGGGGGCGAAAAACTGTTTTTT.

This chain uses TRBV4-1 with TRBJ1-2; 12 bases agree with TRBD1. The CDR3 spans 16 residues. Germline CDR1 is MGHRA and CDR2 is YSYEKL. V trimming: 0 bases; J trimming: 7 bases; junction bases outside the gene matches: 6. Here the CDR3 reads CASSQDRGTGGGGYTF. The CDR3 DNA sequence: TGCGCCAGCAGCCAAGATCGAGGGACAGGGGGCGGTGGCTACACCTTC.

The J gene is TRBJ1-3, the V gene TRBV5-1; D is possibly TRBD1 (6 bases). This CDR3 comprises 14 residues. The V end was cut by 4 bases, the J end by 3 bases, with 11 bases between. The germline CDR1 and CDR2 sequences are SGHRS and YFSETQ. The CDR3 loop is CASSRDKGGNTIYF. In DNA, the CDR3 is TGCGCCAGCAGCAGGGACAAGGGTGGAAACACCATATATTTT.

The gene calls are TRBV5-8 and TRBJ2-7, with a tentative D call TRBD1 (5 bases). Trimming shortened V by 2 bases and J by 2 bases, and 11 bases separated the two germline ends. The germline gives CDR1 SGHTS, CDR2 YDEGEE. The CDR3 runs 14 residues. This CDR3 reads CASSLQVYTYEQYF. The CDR3, as DNA: TGTGCCAGCAGCTTACAGGTTTATACCTACGAGCAGTACTTC.

The chain uses TRBV2 and TRBJ2-3; D uncertain. V was cut by 9 bases and J by 1 base, with 8 bases left in between. Germline V gene lookup returns CDR1 SNHLY and CDR2 FYNNEI. This CDR3 is built from 12 residues. The CDR3 bases are TGTGCCAGTTTACCGGGCACAGATACGCAGTATTTT. This codes for CASLPGTDTQYF.

The gene calls are TRBV5-6 and TRBJ1-1, with D unresolved. The CDR3 covers 16 residues. CDR1 is SGHDT, CDR2 YYEEEE, per germline. The V gene lost 0 bases and the J gene lost 2 bases, with 14 bases spanning the gap. In nucleotides, the CDR3 is TGTGCCAGCAGCTTGGGGCTAGACGGATCAAACACTGAAGCTTTCTTT. This codes for CASSLGLDGSNTEAFF.

A word on this clone: This CDR3 is also generated by other DNA sequences in the sample. The chain combines TRBV29-1 with TRBJ1-6, with TRBD1 identical over 12 bases. Germline CDR1 SQVTM, CDR2 ANQGSEA. Germline trimming cut 7 bases from V and 10 bases from J; bases unmatched to any gene: 8. The CDR3 runs 14 residues. The CDR3 here is CSAHLGTGGSPLHF. DNA of the CDR3: TGCAGCGCTCACCTGGGGACAGGGGGCTCACCCCTCCACTTT.